The 30 T cell receptor beta chains below all came from one sample that was sequenced in a study of regulatory T cells in long-lasting Graves disease (dated by TCRdb to 2020 to 2023). Libraries were built with multiplex PCR. The run used an Illumina HiSeq 4000. To build TCR beta libraries, CDR3 regions were amplified by Arm-PCR using iRepertoire HTBI primers. TCRdb reanalyzed the raw reads on its own, using fastp at Q25 for trimming and MiXCR for clone calling, and kept in-frame beta chains. When rows share a CDR3 protein, they turn into one entry using the most common DNA and genes. Counted in this sample were 450,000 or so distinct CDR3 sequences; roughly 23% of them appeared once. Together, the top ten hold less than 15% of the sample. Read against the paper, the sample's time point label means: persistent/refractory GD, antithyroid drugs over 5 years with positive TRAb. RNA was extracted from PBMCs in TRIzol for both TCR sequencing and RNA sequencing.

Sequenced material: peripheral blood mononuclear cells (PBMCs), taken when the disease was refractory, from a patient treated with antithyroid drugs. The receptors come from a female donor with Graves disease.

As to this clonotype: It is likely a read error: a sequence one base away is far more abundant. J is TRBJ2-5 and V is TRBV20-1, with unresolved D. The CDR3 contains 11 residues. Germline V gives CDR1 DFQATT, CDR2 SNEGSKA (reference sequence). Trimming cost V 3 bases and J 1 base, with 3 bases left between them. The CDR3 nucleotides are TGCAGTGCTAGCGCCCAAGAGACCCAGTACTTC. Residues: CSASAQETQYF.

The table lists this clonotype with a few counts. The V and J genes are TRBV7-9 and TRBJ1-2; maybe TRBD1 (5 bases). This CDR3 region has 14 residues. CDR1 and CDR2 (germline): SEHNR, FQNEAQ (reference sequence). V lost 1 base and J 4 bases, leaving 10 bases between the germline ends. The CDR3 DNA is TGTGCCAGCAGCTTAGGGGAGACAGTCTATGGCTACACCTTC. This gives the protein CASSLGETVYGYTF.

The J gene is TRBJ2-1, the V gene TRBV11-3; D might be TRBD2 (5 bases). The CDR3 is made up of 16 amino acids. Germline CDR1 and CDR2: SGHNT and YENEEA. The V end was cut by 5 bases, the J end by 4 bases, with 18 bases between. CDR3 protein: CASSTPERRRYNEQFF. The CDR3 bases are TGTGCCAGCAGCACCCCGGAGCGGAGGAGGTACAATGAGCAGTTCTTC.

This clonotype was observed many times. The V call is TRBV7-8, the J call TRBJ1-5; no definite D call. Germline assignment: CDR1 SGHVS and CDR2 FQNEAQ. Trimming left V 2 bases short and J 0 bases short, with 8 bases between. The CDR3 has 15 residues. CDR3 amino acids: CASSLNSYSNQPQHF. The CDR3 DNA follows: TGTGCCAGCAGCTTAAACAGCTATAGCAATCAGCCCCAGCATTTT.

This rearrangement joins TRBV27 to TRBJ1-2; maybe TRBD1 (5 bases). Trimming removed 2 bases from V and 4 bases from J, with 20 bases in between. CDR1 MNHEY and CDR2 SMNVEV come from the germline V gene (reference sequence). CDR3 length equals 17 residues. CDR3 protein: CASSLRGSMGVSYGYTF. The CDR3 coding sequence is TGTGCCAGCAGTTTAAGGGGATCTATGGGAGTTAGCTATGGCTACACCTTC.

The V and J genes are TRBV25-1 and TRBJ1-5; no definite D call. The germline V and J ends were trimmed by 4 bases and 6 bases, with 10 bases remaining between them. Per the germline V gene, CDR1 is MGHDK and CDR2 is SYGVNS. The CDR3 is made up of 13 amino acids. The CDR3: CASSASMSQPQHF. The CDR3 bases are TGTGCCAGCAGTGCCAGTATGAGTCAGCCCCAGCATTTT.

In its sample, this clonotype was seen once. This chain's CDR3 is CASSTQDRGIHEQYF. CDR3 sequence (DNA): TGTGCCAGTAGTACCCAGGACAGGGGGATACACGAGCAGTACTTC. The chain carries TRBV19 and TRBJ2-7, with TRBD1 matching 10 bases. The CDR3 totals 15 residues. J lost 5 bases, V lost 4 bases, and 8 bases had no gene match. Germline V gene sequence: CDR1 LNHDA, CDR2 SQIVND (reference sequence).

This clonotype has ten or more counts. The chain employs TRBV6-1 and TRBJ1-1; no clear D. This CDR3 comprises 15 residues. The germline V gene has CDR1 MNHNS and CDR2 SASEGT. Trimming cost V 8 bases and J 4 bases, with 20 bases left between them. The CDR3: CASAAGGRAGTEAFF. CDR3 DNA: TGTGCCAGCGCTGCCGGCGGAAGGGCGGGCACTGAAGCTTTCTTT.

Remarks on this clonotype: Its ends do not fully match the called genes, so a read error is possible. The chain is built from TRBV11-2 and TRBJ1-3; 7 bases align to TRBD1. The CDR3 is 16 residues long. Per germline, CDR1 SGHAT and CDR2 FQNNGV. For the CDR3, the DNA is TGCGCCAGCAGTTCATTAACAGGGGTCTCTGGAAACACCATATATTTT. This translates into CASSSLTGVSGNTIYF. Drawing the rest from reference TRBV11-2 and TRBJ1-3, the complete variable domain is EAGVAQSPRYKIIEKRQSVAFWCNPISGHATLYWYQQILGQGPKLLIQFQNNGVVDDSQLPKDRFSAERLKGVDSTLKIQPAKLEDSAVYLCASSSLTGVSGNTIYFGEGSWLTVV.

The chain carries TRBV3-1 and TRBJ1-2; 7 bases fit TRBD1. CDR1 LGHDT and CDR2 YNNKEL come from the germline V gene (reference sequence). This CDR3 comprises 15 residues. J was trimmed by 4 bases and V by 1 base; bases with no gene match: 6. The CDR3 protein is CASSQGSGGFYGYTF. As DNA, the CDR3 is TGTGCCAGCAGCCAAGGTTCAGGGGGATTCTATGGCTACACCTTC.

This clonotype was recorded a few times. A much more abundant neighbour one base away suggests this may be a read error. This chain uses TRBV29-1 with TRBJ1-2; TRBD1 matches 7 bases. Germline CDR1 is SQVTM and CDR2 is ANQGSEA. The CDR3 consists of 11 residues. V shed 4 bases, J shed 4 bases, and the junction held 0 bases outside the gene matches. The CDR3: CSVAGGYGYTF. Written as DNA, the CDR3 is TGCAGCGTTGCAGGGGGCTATGGCTACACCTTC.

This clonotype was observed many times. This chain's CDR3 is CASSLFGQSEAFF. In nucleotides, the CDR3 is TGTGCCAGCAGTTTATTCGGGCAGAGTGAAGCTTTCTTT. The chain recombines TRBV28 with TRBJ1-1; D ambiguous. Trimming removed 1 base from V and 7 bases from J, with 10 bases in between. Germline V gene data show CDR1 as MDHEN and CDR2 as SYDVKM. The CDR3 is made up of 13 amino acids. The full variable domain, completed using reference TRBV28 and TRBJ1-1, is DVKVTQSSRYLVKRTGEKVFLECVQDMDHENMFWYRQDPGLGLRLIYFSYDVKMKEKGDIPEGYSVSREKKERFSLILESASTNQTSMYLCASSLFGQSEAFFGQGTRLTVV.

This clonotype was found many times. The chain employs TRBV7-3 and TRBJ1-1; D uncertain. Trimming took 4 bases from V and 1 from J, leaving 10 bases between them. CDR1 is SGHTA and CDR2 is FQGTGA in the germline V gene. The CDR3 covers 14 residues. CDR3 in amino acids: CASSSTTANTEAFF. DNA for the CDR3: TGTGCCAGCAGCTCTACGACCGCGAACACTGAAGCTTTCTTT.

A note on this clonotype: A much larger clone differs from this one at a single base, so this may be a read error. V gene TRBV10-2 combines with J gene TRBJ1-1; TRBD1 aligns across 7 bases. Germline lookup yields CDR1 WSHSY and CDR2 SAAADI. The CDR3 is 13 residues long. Trimming took 6 bases from V and 5 from J; bases not matched to a gene: 6. The CDR3 region is CASRRNRGTEAFF. CDR3 nucleotide sequence: TGCGCCAGCAGGAGGAACAGGGGAACTGAAGCTTTCTTT.

This clonotype has only a few counts. The V and J genes are TRBV20-1 and TRBJ2-7, with 8 bases aligning to TRBD2. V trimming: 6 bases; J trimming: 1 base; junction bases outside the gene matches: 11. Germline loops: CDR1 DFQATT, CDR2 SNEGSKA (reference sequence). This CDR3 contains 15 residues. The CDR3 DNA reads TGCAGTGCGAAAATAGCGGGGCCCAAATCCTACGAGCAGTACTTC. It encodes CSAKIAGPKSYEQYF.

The V and J genes are TRBV20-1 and TRBJ2-7, with D possibly called TRBD1 or TRBD2 (6 bases each). In germline, CDR1 is DFQATT, CDR2 SNEGSKA (reference sequence). Trimming took off 3 bases at V and 0 bases at J, with 18 bases between the two ends. The CDR3 covers 16 residues. The CDR3 sequence: CSASLWGAPLSYEQYF. CDR3 DNA: TGCAGTGCTAGCCTTTGGGGGGCCCCTCTCTCCTACGAGCAGTACTTC.

This clonotype was observed at least ten times. J is TRBJ2-7 and V is TRBV29-1, with 10 positions matching TRBD1. Germline lookup yields CDR1 SQVTM and CDR2 ANQGSEA. CDR3 length equals 14 residues. With V trimmed by 5 bases and J by 3 bases, 7 bases remained unmatched. CDR3 sequence (DNA): TGCAGCGTTACCGGGACAGGGGCAGACTACGAGCAGTACTTC. The encoded protein is CSVTGTGADYEQYF.

This clonotype has a count of ten or more. The V gene is TRBV12-3 or TRBV12-4, the J gene TRBJ2-6; D is possibly TRBD1 (6 bases). The V end was cut by 10 bases, the J end by 4 bases, with 14 bases between. CDR3 size: 14 residues. The CDR3 DNA reads as TGTGCCACTGGGGGCGCGAGGGGGGCCAACGTCCTGACTTTC. Its translation is CATGGARGANVLTF.

This chain joins TRBV29-1 and TRBJ1-5, with 8 bases that match TRBD1. Germline lookup yields CDR1 SQVTM and CDR2 ANQGSEA. V was pared by 1 base and J by 3 bases, with 8 bases of the junction left unmatched. The CDR3 totals 16 residues. CDR3 loop: CSVEVTGEVVNQPQHF. In nucleotides, the CDR3 is TGCAGCGTTGAAGTGACAGGGGAGGTGGTCAATCAGCCCCAGCATTTT.

Details on this clonotype: Its ends do not fully match the called genes, so a read error is possible. This chain joins TRBV28 and TRBJ2-1; D is unresolved. From germline, CDR1 is MDHEN and CDR2 SYDVKM. The CDR3 totals 13 residues. CDR3 bases: TGTGCCAGCAGTTTTGAACTCGACCGGAACAAGGACTTC. Amino acids: CASSFELDRNKDF.

This clonotype was seen ten or more times. This sequence joins TRBV20-1 and TRBJ1-6; D remains unclear. V lost 0 bases to trimming and J lost 8 bases, with 5 bases between them. Germline CDR1 DFQATT, CDR2 SNEGSKA (reference sequence). The CDR3 covers 12 residues. CDR3 DNA: TGCAGTGCTAGAGATGGACATTCACCCCTCCACTTT. Its translation: CSARDGHSPLHF.

The chain uses TRBV15 and TRBJ1-6; tentative D call: TRBD1 (5 bases). Germline V CDR1 and CDR2: LNHNV, YYDKDF (reference sequence). The length of the CDR3 is 14 residues. The ends were cut back, 4 bases at V and 7 bases at J, with 11 bases in the middle. This CDR3 reads CATSTWGRNSPLHF. The CDR3, as DNA: TGTGCCACCAGCACCTGGGGCCGGAATTCACCCCTCCACTTT.

This clonotype was seen more than once but under ten times. The V gene is TRBV12-3 or TRBV12-4, the J gene TRBJ2-2, with D perhaps being TRBD1 or TRBD2 (6 bases each). The CDR3 has 14 residues. The V end lost 6 bases, the J end lost 3 bases, and 11 bases lay between the germline ends. The chain's CDR3 is CASSHREDTGELFF. The CDR3 bases are TGTGCCAGCAGCCACAGGGAGGACACCGGGGAGCTGTTTTTT.

The chain recombines TRBV28 with TRBJ2-7; weak D call: TRBD1 (6 bases). V shed 3 bases and J shed 2 bases, with 8 bases lying between them. CDR3 length: 13 residues. The V gene's germline CDR1 is MDHEN and CDR2 SYDVKM. CDR3 nucleotides: TGTGCCAGCAGTTTTTGGGGGCCCTACGAGCAGTACTTC. Translation: CASSFWGPYEQYF.

This clonotype has a count of ten or more. The chain links TRBV28 to TRBJ1-2; TRBD1 agrees at 7 bases. Germline assignment: CDR1 MDHEN and CDR2 SYDVKM. Trimming took 5 bases from V and 8 from J; bases not matched to a gene: 11. The CDR3 contains 14 residues. The CDR3 bases are TGTGCCAGCAGTCGACGGGACAGTCTCTTCGGCTACACCTTC. It yields the protein CASSRRDSLFGYTF.

This clonotype was seen many times. The genes are TRBV20-1 and TRBJ1-2; no firm D call. Germline V gives CDR1 DFQATT, CDR2 SNEGSKA (reference sequence). The V and J ends lost 3 bases and 2 bases respectively, with 13 bases between them. The CDR3 has 14 residues. CDR3 nucleotides: TGCAGTGCTAGGAGGAGGGAGGAGAACTATGGCTACACCTTC. Its protein is CSARRREENYGYTF.

This clonotype showed up many times. V is TRBV12-3 or TRBV12-4 and J is TRBJ1-1; D perhaps matches TRBD1 (5 bases). CDR3 length equals 15 residues. With 2 bases removed from V and 7 bases from J, the gap between germline ends came to 17 bases. The DNA of the CDR3 is TGTGCCAGCAGTTTAAGAAGAGGGCCGGGGGGTGAAGCTTTCTTT. Amino acids: CASSLRRGPGGEAFF.

Only a few counts were recorded for this clonotype. CDR3 nucleotides: TGTGCCAGCTCACCACAGGGGTTGGAGCTGTTTTTT. Amino acids: CASSPQGLELFF. The chain links TRBV18 to TRBJ2-2, with D tentatively TRBD1 (5 bases). Trimming left V 1 base short and J 10 bases short, with 7 bases between. Germline V lookup: CDR1 KGHSH, CDR2 LQKENI. The CDR3 has 12 residues.

As for this clonotype: This could be a read error, since a much larger clone is one nucleotide away. This chain joins TRBV28 and TRBJ1-2; unclear D gene. CDR1 is MDHEN and CDR2 is SYDVKM in the germline V gene. CDR3 length: 15 residues. The CDR3 DNA reads TGTGCCAGCACCGTCTTGACGGCAGTAGTCTATGGCCACACCTTC. Translated: CASTVLTAVVYGHTF.

This clonotype was seen a handful of times. J is TRBJ2-7 and V is TRBV28, with D unresolved. The germline V gene encodes CDR1 MDHEN and CDR2 SYDVKM. The CDR3 is 11 residues long. V shed 5 bases and J shed 6 bases, with 8 bases lying between them. CDR3 DNA: TGTGCCAGCAGTCCCGATAGCGAGCAGTACTTC. Translated: CASSPDSEQYF.